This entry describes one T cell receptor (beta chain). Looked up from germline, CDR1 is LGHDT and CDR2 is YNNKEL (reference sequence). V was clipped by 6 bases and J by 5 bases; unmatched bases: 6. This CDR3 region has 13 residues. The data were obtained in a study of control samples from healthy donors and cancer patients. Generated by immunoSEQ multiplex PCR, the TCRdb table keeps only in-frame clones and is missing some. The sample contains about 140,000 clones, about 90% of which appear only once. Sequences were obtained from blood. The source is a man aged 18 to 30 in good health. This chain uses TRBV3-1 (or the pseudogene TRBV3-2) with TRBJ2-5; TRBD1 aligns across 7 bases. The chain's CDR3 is CASRRETGETQYF. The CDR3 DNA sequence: TGTGCCAGCAGGCGCGAGACAGGGGAGACCCAGTACTTC.